Listed below are T cell receptor beta chains from one sample, sequenced in a study of blood T cell repertoires in COVID-19. Clones were sequenced by immunoSEQ multiplex PCR, and TCRdb holds only the in-frame ones, with some missing. Among some 270,000 clones listed, 90% were seen once. Material for sequencing was peripheral blood. These receptors originate from a woman in her sixties or seventies with COVID-19, enrolled during active disease. The CDR3 runs from the conserved cysteine through the conserved F or W. The D gene is left open where the match is weak. Size is omitted from some rows. Given values are once, few, many or a class for expanded clones.

clone_size	j_call	v_call	d_call	cdr3_aa	cdr3_nt
.	TRBJ1-4	TRBV7-2	.	CASTGRVNEKLFF	TGTGCCAGCACCGGCAGGGTGAATGAAAAACTGTTTTTT
.	TRBJ1-2	TRBV9	TRBD1	CASSARTGAGYGYTF	TGTGCCAGCAGCGCAAGGACAGGTGCGGGATATGGCTACACCTTC
.	TRBJ2-3	TRBV18	TRBD1	CASSPRPRDSGTDTQYF	TGTGCCAGCTCACCAAGACCCCGGGACAGTGGCACAGATACGCAGTATTTT
.	TRBJ1-1	TRBV7-2	.	CASSKAGRAATEAFF	TGTGCCAGCAGCAAAGCGGGCAGGGCGGCCACTGAAGCTTTCTTT
.	TRBJ2-7	TRBV7-6	TRBD2	CASSLVSGGSSYEQYF	TGTGCCAGCAGCTTAGTGAGCGGGGGAAGCTCCTACGAGCAGTACTTC
.	TRBJ2-4	TRBV2	TRBD1	CASSKIQGAKNIQYF	TGTGCCAGCAGTAAAATACAGGGGGCCAAAAACATTCAGTACTTC
.	TRBJ2-7	TRBV4-3	.	CASSQESRGWYHEQYF	TGCGCCAGCAGCCAAGAGTCACGGGGATGGTACCACGAGCAGTACTTC
.	TRBJ2-1	TRBV27	TRBD2	CASSPGTSNNEQFF	TGTGCCAGCAGTCCAGGGACTAGCAACAATGAGCAGTTCTTC
.	TRBJ1-6	TRBV6-2/TRBV6-3	.	CASSRYGPGENSPLHF	TGTGCCAGCAGTCGTTACGGGCCAGGGGAGAATTCACCCCTCCACTTT
.	TRBJ2-7	TRBV27	TRBD1	CASSPMDRDIYEQYF	TGTGCCAGCAGTCCGATGGACAGGGACATCTACGAGCAGTACTTC
.	TRBJ1-1	TRBV19	.	CASNSPALNTEAFF	TGTGCCAGTAATTCTCCAGCGCTGAACACTGAAGCTTTCTTT
.	TRBJ2-5	TRBV9	.	CASSVGPPPVQETQYF	TGTGCCAGCAGCGTTGGTCCCCCTCCGGTCCAAGAGACCCAGTACTTC
.	TRBJ2-1	TRBV18	.	CASSPRGDSSYNEQFF	TGTGCCAGCTCACCGCGGGGGGACAGTTCCTACAATGAGCAGTTCTTC
.	TRBJ2-1	TRBV5-1	.	CASSLGVGVSDEQFF	TGCGCCAGCAGCTTGGGTGTGGGAGTGTCCGATGAGCAGTTCTTC
.	TRBJ2-2	TRBV6-4	.	CASSNDRNTGELFF	TGTGCCAGCAGTAACGACAGAAACACCGGGGAGCTGTTTTTT
.	TRBJ2-1	TRBV7-2	.	CASSLVGGLYNEQFF	TGTGCCAGCAGCTTAGTTGGCGGCCTCTACAATGAGCAGTTCTTC
.	TRBJ1-3	TRBV4-3	.	CASSQVSQGRSRNTIYF	TGCGCCAGCAGCCAAGTATCACAGGGCCGATCGAGAAACACCATATATTTT
.	TRBJ1-1	TRBV7-6	TRBD1	CASSPSPGQMNTEAFF	TGTGCCAGCAGCCCATCACCGGGACAGATGAACACTGAAGCTTTCTTT
.	TRBJ2-5	TRBV11-2	.	CASSQDWAETQYF	TGTGCCAGCAGCCAGGACTGGGCGGAGACCCAGTACTTC
.	TRBJ2-3	TRBV12-3/TRBV12-4	.	CASSPGERDTQYF	TGTGCCAGCAGTCCCGGGGAAAGGGATACGCAGTATTTT
.	TRBJ1-2	TRBV6-2/TRBV6-3	.	CASSYSIGTSYGYTF	TGTGCCAGCAGTTACTCCATCGGGACAAGCTATGGCTACACCTTC
.	TRBJ1-1	TRBV7-2	.	CASSLNGVRDTEAFF	TGTGCCAGCAGCTTAAACGGGGTTCGGGACACTGAAGCTTTCTTT
.	TRBJ2-5	TRBV14	TRBD2	CASSPGGVRQETQYF	TGTGCCAGCAGCCCCGGGGGGGTCCGCCAAGAGACCCAGTACTTC
.	TRBJ2-7	TRBV7-2	TRBD1	CASSPMGQISYEQYF	TGTGCCAGCAGCCCGATGGGACAGATCTCCTACGAGCAGTACTTC
.	TRBJ1-6	TRBV7-9	.	CASSLGRGTSPLHF	TGTGCCAGCAGCTTAGGGAGGGGAACTTCACCCCTCCACTTT
.	TRBJ1-2	TRBV10-3	TRBD1	CATYVQGKGYTF	TGTGCCACATACGTACAGGGGAAGGGCTACACCTTC
.	TRBJ1-2	TRBV6-2/TRBV6-3	.	CASSYSRVWERYGYTF	TGTGCCAGCAGTTACTCGAGGGTCTGGGAGAGATATGGCTACACCTTC
.	TRBJ1-5	TRBV5-3	.	CARSLKGAGQGGQPQHF	TGTGCCAGAAGCTTGAAGGGAGCGGGGCAGGGAGGTCAGCCCCAGCATTTT
.	TRBJ1-2	TRBV2	TRBD1	CASRDTGQVYGYTF	TGTGCCAGCAGGGACACGGGACAGGTCTATGGCTACACCTTC
few	TRBJ1-2	TRBV6-5	.	CASNRGGVDGYTF	TGTGCCAGCAACCGGGGGGGGGTAGATGGCTACACCTTC
.	TRBJ1-1	TRBV6-2/TRBV6-3	.	CASSYTGQLMNTEAFF	TGTGCCAGCAGTTACACCGGACAGCTCATGAACACTGAAGCTTTCTTT
.	TRBJ1-3	TRBV9	.	CASSVGQAGNTIYF	TGTGCCAGCAGCGTAGGACAAGCTGGAAACACCATATATTTT
once	TRBJ1-4	TRBV6-5	.	CASSYSWQGGEKLFF	TGTGCCAGCAGTTACTCCTGGCAGGGCGGTGAAAAACTGTTTTTT
.	TRBJ1-5	TRBV9	TRBD1	CASSETGGRQPQHF	TGTGCCAGCAGCGAAACAGGGGGGCGTCAGCCCCAGCATTTT
.	TRBJ2-1	TRBV27	TRBD2	CASSSGLAGNYNEQFF	TGTGCCAGCAGTTCGGGACTAGCGGGGAACTACAATGAGCAGTTCTTC
.	TRBJ1-1	TRBV5-1	.	CASSWEAGAITEAFF	TGCGCCAGCAGCTGGGAAGCGGGGGCAATCACTGAAGCTTTCTTT
.	TRBJ2-7	TRBV4-1	.	CASSPRVGKTEQYF	TGCGCCAGCAGCCCCCGGGTAGGAAAGACCGAGCAGTACTTC
.	TRBJ1-2	TRBV20-1	.	CMGGGFAGYTF	TGCATGGGGGGTGGATTTGCTGGCTACACCTTC
.	TRBJ2-3	TRBV18	TRBD2	CASSPTPAGGMSTDTQYF	TGTGCCAGCTCACCAACGCCAGCGGGGGGGATGAGCACAGATACGCAGTATTTT
.	TRBJ1-3	TRBV12-3/TRBV12-4	.	CASRSGGGNTIYF	TGTGCCAGCAGGTCGGGGGGGGGAAACACCATATATTTT
.	TRBJ1-5	TRBV27	TRBD1	CASSPMTGGHQPQHF	TGTGCCAGCAGTCCGATGACAGGGGGGCATCAGCCCCAGCATTTT
.	TRBJ2-1	TRBV11-3	TRBD2	CASSLGGGGNEQFF	TGTGCCAGCAGCTTGGGCGGGGGTGGCAATGAGCAGTTCTTC
.	TRBJ2-7	TRBV7-2	.	CASSLAWGGRVAYEQYF	TGTGCCAGCAGCTTAGCGTGGGGAGGCAGGGTAGCCTACGAGCAGTACTTC
.	TRBJ1-2	TRBV6-1	.	CASSEAGEAGYGYTF	TGTGCCAGCAGTGAAGCTGGGGAGGCGGGCTATGGCTACACCTTC
.	TRBJ2-1	TRBV9	TRBD2	CASSATSHNEQFF	TGTGCCAGCAGCGCGACTAGCCACAATGAGCAGTTCTTC
.	TRBJ2-1	TRBV7-9	.	CASSPVTGAGSYNEQFF	TGTGCCAGCAGCCCCGTCACAGGAGCCGGCTCCTACAATGAGCAGTTCTTC
.	TRBJ2-7	TRBV2	.	CASTPDSLVSYEQYF	TGTGCCAGCACACCGGACAGTCTGGTTTCCTACGAGCAGTACTTC
.	TRBJ1-2	TRBV18	.	CASSPRLEDGYTF	TGTGCCAGCTCACCACGTTTGGAGGATGGCTACACCTTC
.	TRBJ1-2	TRBV7-2	.	CASSDSRRLGGGYTF	TGTGCCAGCAGCGACTCCCGCAGGCTAGGGGGTGGCTACACCTTC